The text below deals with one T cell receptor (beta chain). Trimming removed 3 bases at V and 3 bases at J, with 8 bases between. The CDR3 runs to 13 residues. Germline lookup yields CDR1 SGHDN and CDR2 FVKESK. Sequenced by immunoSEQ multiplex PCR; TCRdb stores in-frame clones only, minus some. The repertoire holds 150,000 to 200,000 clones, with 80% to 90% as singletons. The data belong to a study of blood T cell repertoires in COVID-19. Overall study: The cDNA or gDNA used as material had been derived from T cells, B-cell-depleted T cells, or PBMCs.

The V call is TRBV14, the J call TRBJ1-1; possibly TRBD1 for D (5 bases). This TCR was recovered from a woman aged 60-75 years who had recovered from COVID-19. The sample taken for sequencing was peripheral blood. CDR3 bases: TGTGCCAGCAGCCAGGGGGAGGACACTGAAGCTTTCTTT. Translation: CASSQGEDTEAFF.